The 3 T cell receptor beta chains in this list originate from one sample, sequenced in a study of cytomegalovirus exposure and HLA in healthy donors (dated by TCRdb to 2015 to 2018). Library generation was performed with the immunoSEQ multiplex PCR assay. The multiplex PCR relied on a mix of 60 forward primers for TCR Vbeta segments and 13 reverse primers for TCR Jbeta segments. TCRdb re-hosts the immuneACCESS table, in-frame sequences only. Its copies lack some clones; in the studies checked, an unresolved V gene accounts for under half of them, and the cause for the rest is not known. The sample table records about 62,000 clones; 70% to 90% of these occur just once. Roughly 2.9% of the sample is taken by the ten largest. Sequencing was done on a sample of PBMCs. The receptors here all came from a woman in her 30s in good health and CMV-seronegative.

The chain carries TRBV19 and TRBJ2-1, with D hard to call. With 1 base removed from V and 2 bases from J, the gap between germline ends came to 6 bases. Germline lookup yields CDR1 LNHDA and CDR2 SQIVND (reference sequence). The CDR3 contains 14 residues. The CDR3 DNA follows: TGTGCCAGTAGTATAGGTGGCACCTACAATGAGCAGTTCTTC. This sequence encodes CASSIGGTYNEQFF.

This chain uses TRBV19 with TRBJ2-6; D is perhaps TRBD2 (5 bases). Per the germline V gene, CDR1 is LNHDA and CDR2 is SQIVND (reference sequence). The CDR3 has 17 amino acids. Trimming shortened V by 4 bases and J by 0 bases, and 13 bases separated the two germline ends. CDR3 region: CASSRVATSSGANVLTF. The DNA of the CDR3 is TGTGCCAGTAGTAGGGTGGCCACTAGCTCTGGGGCCAACGTCCTGACTTTC.

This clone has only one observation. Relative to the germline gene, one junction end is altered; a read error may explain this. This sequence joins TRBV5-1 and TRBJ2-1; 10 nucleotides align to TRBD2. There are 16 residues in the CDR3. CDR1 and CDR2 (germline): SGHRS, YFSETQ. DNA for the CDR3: TGCGCTAGCACGTCGCTAGCGGGGGTGGGTTACAATGAGCAGTTCTTC. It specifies CASTSLAGVGYNEQFF. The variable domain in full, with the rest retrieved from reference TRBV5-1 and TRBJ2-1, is KAGVTQTPRYLIKTRGQQVTLSCSPISGHRSVSWYQQTPGQGLQFLFEYFSETQRNKGNFPGRFSGRQFSNSRSEMNVSTLELGDSALYLCASTSLAGVGYNEQFFGPGTRLTVL.